This TCR beta chain was profiled in a study of shared clonotypes between healthy human individuals. Assay used: immunoSEQ multiplex PCR; TCRdb lists only in-frame clones, some missing. The sample lists some 2 million clones; 90% to 95% were seen once. The receptor was derived from a man younger than 35 in good health. Material for sequencing was naive CD4+ T cells sorted from blood. Subset indicated: CD45RA+ positively selected.

CDR3 loop: CSVENTGELFF. The CDR3 DNA follows: TGCAGTGTAGAGAACACCGGGGAGCTGTTTTTT. This chain links TRBV20-1 with TRBJ2-2; the D is unclear. The length of the CDR3 is 11 residues. CDR1 and CDR2 from the germline V gene are DFQATT and SNEGSKA (reference sequence). Trimming pared 7 bases from V and 1 base from J, leaving 4 bases between.